This TCR beta chain was sequenced during a study of post-analysis software for immune sequencing data. Looking at the study overall: Relapsing-remitting, secondary progressive and progressive-relapsing multiple sclerosis courses were included.

Whole-study findings and limits: In patients, TRBV5-6, TRBV5-1 and TRBV20-1 belonged to five TRBV segments found more frequently than in controls. F-measure co-clustering was strong for batch-matched samples. Among multiple sclerosis patients, normalized Chao1 diversity was significantly below that of controls.

Comment on this clonotype: Its antigen is unknown.

From germline, CDR1 is SGDLS and CDR2 YYNGEE. The CDR3 is 14 amino acids. J lost 0 bases, V lost 3 bases, and 2 bases had no gene match. cDNA libraries for TCR beta contained unique molecular identifiers. Once about 0.95 to 10 million T cells were used, roughly 490,000 cDNA molecules resulted. TCRdb fed the PCR reads into MiXCR, producing one record per CDR3 protein. The data hold 650,000 to 850,000 distinct CDR3 sequences, with approximately 57% observed a single time. V is TRBV9 and J is TRBJ1-2, with 7 bases lining up with TRBD1. Sequencing was done on a sample of blood. The clonotype comes from a girl between 5 and 17 years old with multiple sclerosis. The CDR3 region is CASSAGGTNYGYTF. The DNA for the CDR3 is TGTGCCAGCAGCGCAGGGGGGACTAACTATGGCTACACCTTC.